This T cell receptor (beta chain) is drawn from a study of cytomegalovirus exposure and HLA in healthy donors. Study outcomes and limitations: The classifier reportedly diagnosed cytomegalovirus status with high specificity and sensitivity. In a later analysis, HLA-associated TCR beta chains were more clonally expanded than equally common others.

A remark on this clone: Its antigen is as yet unknown. Distinct nucleotide sequences in the sample also encode this CDR3.

The CDR3 totals 14 residues. Looked up from germline, CDR1 is SGHVS and CDR2 is FNYEAQ. V lost 5 bases to trimming and J lost 3 bases, with 11 bases between them. It was with 60 Vbeta and 13 Jbeta primers that the PCR ran. Some clones are missing from TCRdb's copy, which holds only in-frame ones; the method was immunoSEQ multiplex PCR. Of roughly 300,000 clones in the sample, more than 80% were seen once. Sequencing was carried out using PBMCs. This clonotype was sampled from a man aged 35-49 years in good health and CMV-seropositive. The chain couples TRBV7-6 to TRBJ1-5, with unresolved D. CDR3 residues: CASSLGPVNQPQHF. Written as DNA, the CDR3 is TGTGCCAGCAGCCTAGGGCCAGTCAATCAGCCCCAGCATTTT.